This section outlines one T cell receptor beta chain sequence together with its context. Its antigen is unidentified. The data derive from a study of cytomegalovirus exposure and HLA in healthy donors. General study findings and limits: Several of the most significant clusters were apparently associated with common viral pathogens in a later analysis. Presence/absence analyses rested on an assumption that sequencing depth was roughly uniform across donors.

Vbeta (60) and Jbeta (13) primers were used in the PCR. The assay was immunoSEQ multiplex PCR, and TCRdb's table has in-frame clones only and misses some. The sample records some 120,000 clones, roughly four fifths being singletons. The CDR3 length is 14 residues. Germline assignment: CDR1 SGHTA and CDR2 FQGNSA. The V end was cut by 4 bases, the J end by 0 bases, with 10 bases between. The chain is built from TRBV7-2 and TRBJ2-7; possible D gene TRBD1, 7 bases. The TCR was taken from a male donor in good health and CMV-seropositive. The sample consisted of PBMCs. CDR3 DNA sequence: TGTGCCAGCAGCTCGCAGGGGGGCTCCTACGAGCAGTACTTC. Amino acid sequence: CASSSQGGSYEQYF.